This TCR beta chain was recovered during a study of T cell clonotyping in hematopoietic cell transplantation. Study conclusions and caveats: Higher Inverse Simpson Index values in graft donor and pretransplant recipient predicted broader posttransplant TCR diversity. Few recipient clonotypes overlapped donors; over 97% were de novo at given depth. No sorting was done, leaving CD4 and CD8 contributions mixed. After transplant, recipient diversity fell while pathologically expanded clonotypes grew through day 180.

Measured with immunoSEQ multiplex PCR; TCRdb has only the in-frame clones, and not every one. The table records about 69,000 clones, 90% to 95% of them present only once. Concerning this clone: Antigen: not known.

After removal of 5 bases from V and 0 bases from J, the junction contained 1 base not matched to a gene. The V gene's germline CDR1 is SGHVS and CDR2 FNYEAQ. The CDR3 totals 13 residues. The chain joins TRBV7-6 to TRBJ2-7; 7 bases agree with TRBD2. The receptor was isolated from a man between 45 and 60 years old in good health. Some clones in this sample may be carry-over from other donors' samples. The sequenced sample was peripheral blood mononuclear cells. The CDR3 region is CASSRTSSYEQYF. CDR3 sequence (DNA): TGTGCCAGCAGCCGGACTAGCTCCTACGAGCAGTACTTC.